This T cell receptor beta chain was captured by sequencing in a study of shared clonotypes between healthy human individuals. Findings and limits, study-wide: The authors sampled blood alone, and tissue repertoires likely differ.

Recent vaccinations or acute infections were absent in the healthy HIV-negative adult donors. A split of CD4+ cells into CD45RA+ naive and CD45RA-negative memory subsets was performed. This clone has a single count. Antigen: not known. The ends were cut back, 7 bases at V and 4 bases at J, with 17 bases in the middle. The CDR3 is 15 residues long. Germline V CDR1 and CDR2: MNHNS, SASEGT. Evenly divided among several immunoSEQ plates was the genomic DNA of each subset. Here immunoSEQ multiplex PCR was the method, and the copy in TCRdb shows in-frame clones only, minus some. The top ten clones hold 0.39% of a sample with a few million clones, about 92% of them seen once.

This sequence was found in a young man in good health. Some clones in this sample may be carry-over from other donors' samples. Sample: naive CD4+ T cells from PBMCs. Subset indicated: CD45RA+ positively selected. The gene calls are TRBV6-1 and TRBJ2-1; either TRBD1 or TRBD2 may fit D (5 bases each). CDR3 region: CASTETRGRYNEQFF. The CDR3 region has the DNA TGTGCCAGCACCGAAACCCGGGGCCGGTACAATGAGCAGTTCTTC.